One and the same sample provided the 28 T cell receptor beta chains below, sequenced in a study of blood T cell repertoires in COVID-19. Using immunoSEQ multiplex PCR, the repertoire was profiled, and TCRdb retains in-frame clones only, with some absent. This table holds approximately 180,000 clones, about four fifths found once. Sequencing used peripheral blood. All receptors come from a woman aged 70-85 years with acute or convalescent COVID-19.

The chain is built from TRBV30 and TRBJ1-6; no clear D. The germline CDR1 and CDR2 sequences are GTSNPN and SVGIG (reference sequence). There are 13 residues in the CDR3. Trimming took 5 bases from V and 4 from J, leaving 9 bases between them. The CDR3, as DNA: TGTGCCTGGTTGTCCCCGTATAATTCACCCCTCCACTTT. It translates to CAWLSPYNSPLHF. The variable domain in full, completed from reference TRBV30 and TRBJ1-6, reads SQTIHQWPATLVQPVGSPLSLECTVEGTSNPNLYWYRQAAGRGLQLLFYSVGIGQISSEVPQNLSASRPQDRQFILSSKKLLLSDSGFYLCAWLSPYNSPLHFGNGTRLTVT.

There are a few counts of this clone. This chain connects TRBV7-8 to TRBJ2-2, with D unresolved. CDR1 SGHVS and CDR2 FQNEAQ come from the germline V gene. Trimming took 5 bases from V and 3 from J, leaving 16 bases between them. The CDR3 is 16 amino acids. The CDR3, as DNA: TGTGCCAGCAGCCCACCCCGGCGGATGGACACCGGGGAGCTGTTTTTT. It specifies CASSPPRRMDTGELFF.

The chain has TRBV7-9 and TRBJ1-2; maybe TRBD1 (6 bases). The V gene's germline CDR1 is SEHNR and CDR2 FQNEAQ (reference sequence). Trimming removed 4 bases at V and 1 base at J, with 13 bases between. The CDR3 sequence is 15 residues long. The CDR3 region has the DNA TGTGCCAGCAGCTACTGGACAGAAGATAACTATGGCTACACCTTC. Translated: CASSYWTEDNYGYTF.

This clone was found once. This rearrangement joins TRBV4-3 to TRBJ1-3; 9 bases fit TRBD1. The CDR3 sequence is 16 residues long. V shed 3 bases and J 0 bases; nucleotides not matched to a gene: 3. CDR1 is LGHNA, CDR2 YSLEER, per germline. The CDR3 spells CASSQTGGSSGNTIYF. The CDR3 nucleotides are TGCGCCAGCAGCCAGACAGGGGGGAGCTCTGGAAACACCATATATTTT.

The gene calls are TRBV18 and TRBJ2-7; a weak D match, TRBD1 (5 bases). The germline CDR1 and CDR2 sequences are KGHSH and LQKENI. The V gene lost 5 bases and the J gene lost 2 bases, with 10 bases spanning the gap. This CDR3 contains 13 residues. The CDR3 here is CASSVQVAYEQYF. The CDR3 DNA reads TGTGCCAGCTCAGTACAGGTCGCCTACGAGCAGTACTTC.

This clone has a handful of counts. The V and J genes are TRBV5-1 and TRBJ2-3; D is perhaps TRBD2 (7 bases). V lost 5 bases and J 0 bases, leaving 13 bases between the germline ends. The germline V gene encodes CDR1 SGHRS and CDR2 YFSETQ. CDR3 size: 15 residues. CDR3 in amino acids: CASSVAGASTDTQYF. The CDR3 coding sequence is TGCGCCAGCAGTGTCGCGGGGGCAAGCACAGATACGCAGTATTTT.

The chain employs TRBV7-2 and TRBJ2-7, with 11 bases fitting TRBD2. V shed 1 base, J shed 2 bases, and the junction held 10 bases outside the gene matches. From germline, CDR1 is SGHTA and CDR2 FQGNSA. There are 18 residues in the CDR3. The CDR3 nucleotides read TGTGCCAGCAGCTTAGAGAGGCCTAGCGGGGGGAAAGCCTACGAGCAGTACTTC. This translates into CASSLERPSGGKAYEQYF.

The chain recombines TRBV2 with TRBJ1-1; the D is unclear. The germline gives CDR1 SNHLY, CDR2 FYNNEI. The CDR3 sequence is 11 residues long. With 5 bases removed from V and 7 bases from J, the gap between germline ends came to 8 bases. CDR3 sequence: CASSKTGEAFF. The CDR3 nucleotides are TGTGCCAGCAGTAAGACGGGTGAAGCTTTCTTT.

V usage is TRBV4-1 and J usage is TRBJ1-5, with unresolved D. The CDR3 is 16 residues long. Germline V gene data show CDR1 as MGHRA and CDR2 as YSYEKL. V lost 4 bases, J lost 5 bases, and 18 bases lay in between. CDR3 DNA: TGCGCCAGCAGCCCCATAAACCAGGAAAATTATCAGCCCCAGCATTTT. This encodes CASSPINQENYQPQHF.

This chain links TRBV3-1 (or the pseudogene TRBV3-2) with TRBJ2-7; TRBD1 matches 10 bases. The CDR3 contains 15 residues. Germline V CDR1 and CDR2: LGHDT, YNNKEL (reference sequence). The V segment lost 0 bases and the J segment 4 bases; nucleotides outside the gene matches: 3. CDR3 bases: TGTGCCAGCAGCCAAGAGGACAGGGGGGGTTACGAGCAGTACTTC. Its translation: CASSQEDRGGYEQYF.

V is TRBV14 and J is TRBJ1-1; possible D gene TRBD1, 6 bases. The CDR3 is 13 residues long. The V and J ends lost 8 bases and 8 bases respectively, with 18 bases between them. The germline V gene encodes CDR1 SGHDN and CDR2 FVKESK. The CDR3 DNA follows: TGTGCCAGCGCGCGGGGGGGCAGCTCAGAAGCTTTCTTT. Protein sequence: CASARGGSSEAFF.

CDR3 protein: CASSQDVGTGGYYEQYF. CDR3 coding DNA: TGCGCCAGCAGCCAAGATGTGGGGACAGGGGGTTACTACGAGCAGTACTTC. V is TRBV4-3 and J is TRBJ2-7, with 11 bases fitting TRBD1. Per the germline V gene, CDR1 is LGHNA and CDR2 is YSLEER. This CDR3 spans 17 amino acids. The trim removed 0 bases at V and 3 bases at J, leaving 7 bases unmatched.

This clone was seen a handful of times. The chain uses TRBV7-8 and TRBJ1-2, with D perhaps matching TRBD1 (5 bases). Per germline, CDR1 SGHVS and CDR2 FQNEAQ. CDR3 length: 12 amino acids. Trimming shortened V by 5 bases and J by 4 bases, and 8 bases separated the two germline ends. The CDR3 reads CASSLQGYGYTF. The CDR3 coding sequence is TGTGCCAGCAGCCTGCAGGGCTATGGCTACACCTTC.

The V and J genes are TRBV7-9 and TRBJ2-7, with D possibly being TRBD1 (5 bases). Between the trimmed V and J ends, which lost 1 base and 7 bases, there was a span of 14 bases. Germline CDR1 and CDR2: SEHNR and FQNEAQ (reference sequence). This CDR3 spans 14 amino acids. The CDR3 region has the DNA TGTGCCAGCAGCTTAGGACAAGGGGTTGAGGAGCAGTACTTC. This gives the protein CASSLGQGVEEQYF.

The chain joins TRBV5-6 to TRBJ1-1, with D perhaps TRBD1 (6 bases). This CDR3 has 16 residues. V was shortened by 2 bases and J by 0 bases, with 14 bases between the two germline ends. From germline, CDR1 is SGHDT and CDR2 YYEEEE. The CDR3 spells CASSFEGRGMNTEAFF. The DNA for the CDR3 is TGTGCCAGCAGCTTTGAAGGGAGGGGGATGAACACTGAAGCTTTCTTT.

The chain recombines TRBV10-3 with TRBJ1-3; the match to TRBD1 covers 12 bases. V dropped 5 bases and J dropped 4; count of bases not matched to a gene: 6. Germline V lookup: CDR1 ENHRY, CDR2 SYGVKD. This CDR3 comprises 16 residues. CDR3 region: CAISPGQGAGGNTIYF. For the CDR3, the DNA is TGTGCCATCAGTCCGGGACAGGGGGCTGGCGGAAACACCATATATTTT.

The chain has TRBV7-9 and TRBJ2-5; weak D call: TRBD2 (6 bases). V was shortened by 5 bases and J by 4 bases, with 17 bases between the two germline ends. Germline CDR1 SEHNR, CDR2 FQNEAQ (reference sequence). This CDR3 has 15 amino acids. CDR3: CASSPTGLEGETQYF. CDR3 DNA sequence: TGTGCCAGCAGCCCAACGGGACTCGAAGGAGAGACCCAGTACTTC.

This clone has a handful of counts. V gene TRBV4-3 combines with J gene TRBJ2-5, with D unresolved. Trimming shortened V by 10 bases and J by 4 bases, and 22 bases separated the two germline ends. The germline CDR1 and CDR2 sequences are LGHNA and YSLEER. CDR3 length: 15 amino acids. This chain's CDR3 is CATAPSSKPTETQYF. DNA of the CDR3: TGCGCCACCGCGCCTTCTTCCAAACCTACAGAGACCCAGTACTTC.

As to this clone: This sample includes further DNA sequences coding for the same CDR3. This chain connects TRBV25-1 to TRBJ1-6, with 7 bases matching TRBD1. The junction had 2 bases not matched to a gene; V was cut back by 6 bases and J by 3 bases. In germline, CDR1 is MGHDK, CDR2 SYGVNS. The CDR3 has 14 residues. DNA for the CDR3: TGTGCCAGCAGCCGGGACAGCTATAATTCACCCCTCCACTTT. Encoded protein: CASSRDSYNSPLHF.

The table lists this clone with a count of one. The V gene is TRBV11-3, the J gene TRBJ2-5; possibly TRBD1 for D (5 bases). V gave up 2 bases and J gave up 5 bases, with 15 bases separating them. CDR3 length equals 15 residues. The germline V gene encodes CDR1 SGHNT and CDR2 YENEEA. The CDR3 sequence is CASSLTSSGLETQYF. CDR3 DNA: TGTGCCAGCAGCTTAACCTCGTCAGGGTTGGAGACCCAGTACTTC. The full variable domain, with the rest looked up from reference TRBV11-3 and TRBJ2-5, is EAGVVQSPRYKIIEKKQPVAFWCNPISGHNTLYWYLQNLGQGPELLIRYENEEAVDDSQLPKDRFSAERLKGVDSTLKIQPAELGDSAVYLCASSLTSSGLETQYFGPGTRLLVL.

The chain links TRBV2 to TRBJ2-7; perhaps TRBD1 as D (6 bases). CDR3 size: 12 residues. The V and J ends lost 6 bases and 2 bases respectively, with 8 bases between them. Germline CDR1 SNHLY, CDR2 FYNNEI. The CDR3 protein is CASRGAAYEQYF. CDR3 DNA: TGTGCCAGCAGGGGGGCCGCCTACGAGCAGTACTTC.

With regard to this clone: Other DNA sequences in the sample encode the same CDR3. The chain is built from TRBV12-3 or TRBV12-4 and TRBJ2-3; D call uncertain. This CDR3 spans 12 amino acids. The V end lost 6 bases, the J end lost 4 bases, and 8 bases lay between the germline ends. The CDR3 DNA is TGTGCCAGCAGCTTTCCTTCAGATACGCAGTATTTT. It yields the protein CASSFPSDTQYF.

The chain is built from TRBV19 and TRBJ1-6; D call uncertain. V gave up 6 bases and J gave up 7 bases, with 19 bases separating them. The CDR3 totals 16 residues. CDR1 is LNHDA, CDR2 SQIVND, per germline (reference sequence). CDR3 in amino acids: CASSRPSGSVNSPLHF. The CDR3 bases are TGTGCCAGTAGCCGACCGTCGGGTTCCGTCAATTCACCCCTCCACTTT.

The chain links TRBV7-2 to TRBJ2-1, with 9 bases that match TRBD2. Trimming cost V 1 base and J 6 bases; bases outside gene matches: 7. The germline V gene has CDR1 SGHTA and CDR2 FQGNSA. The CDR3 covers 16 residues. The CDR3 loop is CASSLERGGAFNEQFF. The CDR3 nucleotides read TGTGCCAGCAGCTTAGAACGCGGGGGGGCCTTCAATGAGCAGTTCTTC.

This clone was recorded only once. The chain combines TRBV30 with TRBJ1-5; 7 bases align to TRBD1. CDR3 length: 15 amino acids. The germline V gene has CDR1 GTSNPN and CDR2 SVGIG (reference sequence). With 2 bases clipped from V and 3 bases from J, the junction kept 7 bases outside the gene matches. The CDR3 spells CAWSRTGALNQPQHF. The CDR3 DNA is TGTGCCTGGAGTAGGACAGGAGCCCTCAATCAGCCCCAGCATTTT.

The rearrangement joins TRBV30 to TRBJ1-1; possible D gene TRBD1, 6 bases. The V end lost 0 bases, the J end lost 4 bases, and 18 bases lay between the germline ends. CDR3 length equals 16 residues. Germline V gene sequence: CDR1 GTSNPN, CDR2 SVGIG (reference sequence). The CDR3 protein is CAWSVGGHGRGTEAFF. The CDR3 coding sequence is TGTGCCTGGAGTGTAGGGGGACACGGCAGAGGCACTGAAGCTTTCTTT. Together with reference TRBV30 and TRBJ1-1, the CDR3 gives the full variable domain: SQTIHQWPATLVQPVGSPLSLECTVEGTSNPNLYWYRQAAGRGLQLLFYSVGIGQISSEVPQNLSASRPQDRQFILSSKKLLLSDSGFYLCAWSVGGHGRGTEAFFGQGTRLTVV.

The chain uses TRBV3-1 (or the pseudogene TRBV3-2) and TRBJ2-3, with 7 bases aligning to TRBD1. Germline CDR1 LGHDT, CDR2 YNNKEL (reference sequence). Trimming cost V 4 bases and J 5 bases; bases outside gene matches: 3. This CDR3 has 13 amino acids. The CDR3 bases are TGTGCCAGCAGCCGGCAGGGGGAAGATACGCAGTATTTT. Translation gives CASSRQGEDTQYF.

The V and J genes are TRBV6-5 and TRBJ1-3; no clear D gene. The V end lost 2 bases, the J end lost 0 bases, and 8 bases lay between the germline ends. This CDR3 contains 15 residues. Germline CDR1 reads MNHEY; CDR2 reads SVGAGI. The CDR3 DNA follows: TGTGCCAGCAGTTACGGGCAGGACTCTGGAAACACCATATATTTT. It specifies CASSYGQDSGNTIYF.